A selection of T cell receptor beta chains follows, all from one sample in a study of T cells expressing NK-cell markers. Reanalyzing the 5' RACE reads, TCRdb keeps one entry per CDR3 protein, without DNA. The listing contains approximately 420,000 distinct CDR3 sequences. The sample comprised blood T cells: a sorted CD56 or NKG2C T cell subset, CD4+ or CD8+ T cells, or bulk PBMC T cells (not recorded which). The receptor set was obtained from a woman between 45 and 65 years old in good health. The CDR3 runs from the conserved cysteine through the conserved F or W.

V,J,CDR3
TRBV5-1,TRBJ2-7,CASSPTGLPYEQYF
TRBV7-2,TRBJ2-7,CASSFSGINEQYF
TRBV7-2,TRBJ2-4,CASSLGGLAGGTKNIQYF
TRBV29-1,TRBJ1-3,CSVGLGQGSGNTIYF
TRBV27,TRBJ2-7,CASSSGGGGYLYEQYF
TRBV20-1,TRBJ1-5,CSAYRGSNQPQHF
TRBV10-1,TRBJ2-5,CASSENYVGETQYF
TRBV12-3/TRBV12-4,TRBJ1-5,CASSHYAGAMNQPQHF
TRBV12-3/TRBV12-4,TRBJ1-5,CASSFRPSNQPQHF
TRBV5-1,TRBJ1-2,CASSLPGYGYGYTF
TRBV27,TRBJ2-3,CASSIILAGGTDTQYF
TRBV2,TRBJ2-1,CASRTTSGRANEQFF
TRBV5-1,TRBJ1-4,CASSSTGATNEKLFF
TRBV30,TRBJ2-3,CAWSTGRLSTDTQYF
TRBV29-1,TRBJ2-1,CSVPPPAGGVDEQFF
TRBV7-6,TRBJ2-1,CASSSVGEKNEQFF
TRBV12-3/TRBV12-4,TRBJ1-1,CASSLGHRGEAFF
TRBV6-5,TRBJ2-3,CASGGVTDTQYF
TRBV12-3/TRBV12-4,TRBJ2-3,CASSLSEKGRNTQYF
TRBV7-9,TRBJ2-4,CASSAWTSGTAKNIQYF
TRBV5-1,TRBJ2-5,CASSSGPVETQYF
TRBV7-9,TRBJ2-1,CASSPRDRTHAEQFF
TRBV6-1,TRBJ2-1,CASSEGTSILNEQFF
TRBV20-1,TRBJ2-5,CSAAGLAGLQYF
TRBV7-3,TRBJ2-1,CASSWGGTGTGVNEQFF